The entry below gives a single TCR beta chain sequence along with its context. Germline V gene lookup returns CDR1 KGHDR and CDR2 SFDVKD. This CDR3 is 13 amino acids long. Trimming took 11 bases from V and 4 from J, leaving 16 bases between them. This entry comes from a study of CD8+CD57+ T cells in acquired aplastic anemia. The template for TCR beta VDJ and CDR3 sequence profiling was genomic DNA. TCRdb redid the calling of the reads with MiXCR, one entry per CDR3 protein. The profile covers some 130,000 distinct CDR3 sequences, with roughly 40% appearing a single time and 7.5% to 9.5% taken by the ten largest.

The chain carries TRBV24-1 and TRBJ1-2; D perhaps matches TRBD1 (5 bases). The sequence was collected from a human donor in good health, serving as a control. Source material: sorted CD4+, CD8+, or CD8+CD57+ T cells (not recorded which) from PBMCs. The CDR3 sequence is CASRDDSLYGYTF. The CDR3 nucleotides read TGTGCCAGCAGAGATGACAGCCTCTATGGCTACACCTTC.